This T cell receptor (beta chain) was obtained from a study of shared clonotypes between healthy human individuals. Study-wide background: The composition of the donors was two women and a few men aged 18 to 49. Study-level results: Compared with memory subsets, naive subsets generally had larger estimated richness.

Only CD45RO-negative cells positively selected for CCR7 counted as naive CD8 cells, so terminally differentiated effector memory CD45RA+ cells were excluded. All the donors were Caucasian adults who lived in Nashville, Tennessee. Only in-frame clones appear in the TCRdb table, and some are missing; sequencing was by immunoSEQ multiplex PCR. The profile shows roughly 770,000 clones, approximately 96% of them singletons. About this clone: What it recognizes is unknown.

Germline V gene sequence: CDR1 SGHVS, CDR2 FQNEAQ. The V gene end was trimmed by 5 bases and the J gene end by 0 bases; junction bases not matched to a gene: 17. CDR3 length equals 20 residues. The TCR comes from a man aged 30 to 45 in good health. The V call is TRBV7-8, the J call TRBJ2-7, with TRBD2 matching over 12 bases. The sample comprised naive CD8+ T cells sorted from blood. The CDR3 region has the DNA TGTGCCAGCAGCCAAGACCCCGGGACTAGCGGGCCTCTACTCTCCTACGAGCAGTACTTC. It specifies CASSQDPGTSGPLLSYEQYF.